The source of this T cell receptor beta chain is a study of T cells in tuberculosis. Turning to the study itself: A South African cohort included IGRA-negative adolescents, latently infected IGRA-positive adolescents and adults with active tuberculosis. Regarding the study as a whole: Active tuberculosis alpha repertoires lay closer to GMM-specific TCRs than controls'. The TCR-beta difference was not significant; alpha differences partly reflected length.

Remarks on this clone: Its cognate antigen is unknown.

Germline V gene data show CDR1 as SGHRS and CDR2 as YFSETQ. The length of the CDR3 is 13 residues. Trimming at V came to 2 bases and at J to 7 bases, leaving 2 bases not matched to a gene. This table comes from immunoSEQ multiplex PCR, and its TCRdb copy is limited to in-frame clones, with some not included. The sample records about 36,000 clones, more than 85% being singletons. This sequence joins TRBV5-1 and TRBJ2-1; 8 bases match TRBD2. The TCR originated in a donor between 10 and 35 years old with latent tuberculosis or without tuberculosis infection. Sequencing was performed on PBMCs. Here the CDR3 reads CASSFGTRNEQFF. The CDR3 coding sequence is TGCGCCAGCAGCTTTGGGACTAGAAATGAGCAGTTCTTC. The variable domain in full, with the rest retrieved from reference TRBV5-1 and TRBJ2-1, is KAGVTQTPRYLIKTRGQQVTLSCSPISGHRSVSWYQQTPGQGLQFLFEYFSETQRNKGNFPGRFSGRQFSNSRSEMNVSTLELGDSALYLCASSFGTRNEQFFGPGTRLTVL.